This TCR beta chain derives from a study of cytomegalovirus exposure and HLA in healthy donors. The study, taken as a whole, reports: The classifier reportedly diagnosed cytomegalovirus status with high sensitivity and specificity. It was 150 to 200 TCR beta chains that were listed as cytomegalovirus-associated. In vitro work confirmed that a few CMV-associated chains recognize CMV antigens.

With 6 bases clipped from V and 5 bases from J, the junction kept 7 bases outside the gene matches. This CDR3 comprises 14 residues. Germline lookup yields CDR1 SGDLS and CDR2 YYNGEE. On this clone: Antigen: not known.

The donors were members of the validation cohort, which comprised 120 subjects and was separate from the first cohort of roughly 700 subjects. Data came from immunoSEQ multiplex PCR; TCRdb stores just in-frame clones and leaves some out. The sample contains some 150,000 clones, around 90% of which appear only once. V is TRBV9 and J is TRBJ1-2; 10 bases line up with TRBD1. The TCR originated in a woman younger than 35 in good health and CMV-seropositive. Sequenced input: PBMCs. The CDR3 DNA reads as TGTGCCAGCACCGAATTGGGACAGGGGTATGGCTACACCTTC. It codes for CASTELGQGYGYTF.